Detailed here is one T cell receptor (beta chain). This clonotype was detected a few times. Its antigen remains undetermined. Qualities for individual bases were not recorded, and no much larger clone is one base off. This sample was taken from a study of T cells in Graves' hyperthyroidism and ophthalmopathy (dated by TCRdb to between 2018 and 2020). The study in broad terms: Peripheral blood was sampled at the time of initial diagnosis, prior to any treatment. To identify distinguishing TCR V-J signatures, a discovery cohort of 100 patients was used, comprising 43 with Graves' ophthalmopathy and about 59 with stable Graves' hyperthyroidism. Prospective prediction of ophthalmopathy was tested in an independent validation cohort consisting of some 20 hyperthyroidism patients and more than 15 patients who later progressed to ophthalmopathy. The roughly 100 discovery patients were randomly divided into training and test sets at a 7:3 ratio. In addition, the study compared T-cell repertoires in thyroid tissue and in blood from roughly 6 Graves' hyperthyroidism patients. Once sampling was done, hyperthyroidism patients were given methimazole at a starting dose of 30 mg daily, whereas ophthalmopathy patients were given high-dose intravenous methylprednisolone. The paper reports TCR Vbeta CDR3 sequencing of 130 to 150 peripheral blood samples: around 45 ophthalmopathy, fewer than 85 hyperthyroidism and approximately 17 progressor patients. On the study overall, not on this receptor specifically: Most expanded thyroid clonotypes (frequency above 0.001) were also detected in blood, suggesting blood repertoires may reflect thyroid immune responses. A model built on a 13 V-J signature distinguished ophthalmopathy from stable hyperthyroidism, reaching 85% to 90% sensitivity and approximately 81% specificity in cross-validation and 80%/75% in testing. In validation, the model predicted progression to ophthalmopathy a median of roughly 6.1 months before onset, with over 55% sensitivity and roughly 73% specificity. Sample size was not statistically predetermined, and blinding of investigators to group allocation was not performed.

Stable Graves' hyperthyroidism was defined as the absence of progression to ophthalmopathy over 18 months of follow-up. Hyperthyroidism patients were newly diagnosed, had a disease duration of under 2 months, and were aged 18 to 65 years. The study excluded patients with uncontrolled infections, other autoimmune diseases, pregnancy or lactation. Diagnoses were established on the basis of clinical symptoms, serum thyroxine and TRAb, thyroid ultrasound, and orbital computed tomography. PBMCs were isolated from approximately 10 ml of fresh peripheral blood by Ficoll-Paque density gradient centrifugation. Trizol reagent was used to extract total RNA, and RNA quality was then checked on an Agilent 2100 Bioanalyzer. Amplification of TCR beta CDR3 regions was carried out from RNA transcripts. For the first round of RT-PCR on the TCR CDR3, the HTBI primer set was used together with the Qiagen OneStep RT-PCR kit. The libraries were constructed in a second round of multiplex PCR and then size-selected and purified. The libraries were sequenced on an Illumina HiSeq2000 using paired-end 100 bp reads. The authors' pipeline ran thus. Raw data were processed with SOAPnuke, discarding reads with adapters, uncalled bases, mean Phred below 15, or no exact constant-primer or identifier match. COPE v1.2.5 was used to merge the high-quality paired reads, and each unique nucleotide sequence was defined as a clonotype. MiTCR v1.1 was used to align the clonotypes against IMGT TRBV, TRBD and TRBJ reference segments. Analysis was restricted to V-J combinations with a frequency above 0.0001, which covered just over 98% of repertoires. The TCS score was defined as F50 (clonal expansion) divided by E x V (chaos), with BLOSUM62-based TCRdist calculated between CDR3 peptides within each V-J. Welch's t-statistics and random forest reduced 450 to 600 V-J features to 10 to 15, which were used in a naive Bayes classifier (R e1071). TCRdb cleaned the public reads at Q25 with fastp, built clones with MiXCR and kept in-frame beta chains. When rows share a CDR3 protein, they turn into one entry using the most common DNA and genes. The authors' filters were not applied to this entry. This sample holds 400,000 to 500,000 distinct CDR3 sequences; over 13% were observed only once. The ten most abundant clones make up 15% to 20% of the sample.

V is cut back by 6 bases and J by 5 bases, with 3 bases in the junction unmatched. Reading the germline V gene gives CDR1 SGHTA and CDR2 FQGTGA. Inclusive of the bounding cysteine and phenylalanine, the CDR3 is 13 residues long. CDR3 DNA is the only sequence kept; it has 39 bases, read in frame from the first base. The sequenced material came from blood. The clonotype comes from a woman aged 18-29 years with Graves' hyperthyroidism. The chain uses TRBV7-3 and TRBJ2-2; TRBD2 matches 7 bases in the middle. The base sequence is TGTGCCAGCAGGGGGGAGGGGACCGGGGAGCTGTTTTTT. Translated, it gives CASRGEGTGELFF.